The present entry profiles one T cell receptor beta chain with its context. Germline V gene lookup returns CDR1 LNHDA and CDR2 SQIVND (reference sequence). The CDR3 has 15 amino acids. With 4 bases clipped from V and 7 bases from J, the junction kept 11 bases outside the gene matches. The data were obtained in a study of control samples from healthy donors and cancer patients. Sequencing was performed with immunoSEQ multiplex PCR; in TCRdb, only in-frame clones are kept and a portion is missing. Of fewer than 200,000 clones listed, approximately 86% are singletons. Material for sequencing was blood. The TCR was taken from a woman in her 30s in good health. This chain links TRBV19 with TRBJ2-5; TRBD1 matches 8 bases. DNA for the CDR3: TGTGCCAGTAGTACCTGGGACAGGCCTGAGCGGACCCAGTACTTC. Translation gives CASSTWDRPERTQYF.